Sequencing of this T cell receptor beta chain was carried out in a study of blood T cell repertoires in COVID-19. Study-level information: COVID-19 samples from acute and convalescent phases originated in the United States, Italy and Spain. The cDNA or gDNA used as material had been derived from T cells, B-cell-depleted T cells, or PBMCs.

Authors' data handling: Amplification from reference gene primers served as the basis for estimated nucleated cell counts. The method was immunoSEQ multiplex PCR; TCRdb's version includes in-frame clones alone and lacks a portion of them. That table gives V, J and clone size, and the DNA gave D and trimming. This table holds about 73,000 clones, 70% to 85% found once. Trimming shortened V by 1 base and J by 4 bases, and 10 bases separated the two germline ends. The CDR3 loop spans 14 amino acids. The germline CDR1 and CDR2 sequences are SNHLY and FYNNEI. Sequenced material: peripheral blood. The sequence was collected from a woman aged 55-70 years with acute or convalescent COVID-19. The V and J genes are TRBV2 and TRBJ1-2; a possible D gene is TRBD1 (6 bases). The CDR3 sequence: CASSEGGQLYGYTF. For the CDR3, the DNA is TGTGCCAGCAGTGAAGGAGGACAGCTCTATGGCTACACCTTC.